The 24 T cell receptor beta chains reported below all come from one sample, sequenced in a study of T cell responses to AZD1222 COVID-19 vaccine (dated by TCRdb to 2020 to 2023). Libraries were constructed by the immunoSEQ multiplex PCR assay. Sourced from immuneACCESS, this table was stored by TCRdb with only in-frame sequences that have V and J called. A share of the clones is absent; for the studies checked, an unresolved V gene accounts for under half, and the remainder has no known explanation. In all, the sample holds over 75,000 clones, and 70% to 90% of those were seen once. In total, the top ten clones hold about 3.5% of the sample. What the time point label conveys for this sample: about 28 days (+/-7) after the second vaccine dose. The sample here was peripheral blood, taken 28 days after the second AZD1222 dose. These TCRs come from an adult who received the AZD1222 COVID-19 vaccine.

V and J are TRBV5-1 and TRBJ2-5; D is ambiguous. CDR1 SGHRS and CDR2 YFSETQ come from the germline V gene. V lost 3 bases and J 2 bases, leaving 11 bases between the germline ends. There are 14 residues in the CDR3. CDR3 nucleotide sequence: TGCGCCAGCAGCTGGGTGGGCCGACAAGAGACCCAGTACTTC. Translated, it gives CASSWVGRQETQYF.

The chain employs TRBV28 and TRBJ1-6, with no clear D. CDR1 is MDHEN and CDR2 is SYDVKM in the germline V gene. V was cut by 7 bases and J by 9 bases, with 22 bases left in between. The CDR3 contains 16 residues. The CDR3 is CASIRSRGVGISPLHF. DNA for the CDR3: TGTGCCAGCATCCGAAGCAGAGGTGTGGGGATTTCACCCCTCCACTTT.

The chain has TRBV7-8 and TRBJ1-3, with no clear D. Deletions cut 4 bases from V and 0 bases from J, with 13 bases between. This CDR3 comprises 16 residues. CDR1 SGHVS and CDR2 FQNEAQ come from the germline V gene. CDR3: CASSSYTQNSGNTIYF. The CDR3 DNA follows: TGTGCCAGCAGCTCCTACACACAGAACTCTGGAAACACCATATATTTT.

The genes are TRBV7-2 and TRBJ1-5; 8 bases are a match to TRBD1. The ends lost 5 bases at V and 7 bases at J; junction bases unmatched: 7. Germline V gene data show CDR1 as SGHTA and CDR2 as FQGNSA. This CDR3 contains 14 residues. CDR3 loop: CASSPRTGNQPQHF. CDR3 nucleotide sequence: TGTGCCAGCAGCCCGCGGACAGGGAACCAGCCCCAGCATTTT.

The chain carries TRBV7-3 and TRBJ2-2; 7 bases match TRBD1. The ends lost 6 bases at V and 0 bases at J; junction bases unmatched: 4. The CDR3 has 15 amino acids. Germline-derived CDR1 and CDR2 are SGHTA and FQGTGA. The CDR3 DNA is TGTGCCAGCAGTTCCGGGACAGCGAACACCGGGGAGCTGTTTTTT. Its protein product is CASSSGTANTGELFF.

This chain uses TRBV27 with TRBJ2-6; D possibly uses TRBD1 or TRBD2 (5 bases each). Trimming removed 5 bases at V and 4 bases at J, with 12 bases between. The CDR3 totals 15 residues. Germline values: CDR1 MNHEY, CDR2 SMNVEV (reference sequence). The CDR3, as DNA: TGTGCCAGCAGTCACGGGGCTTGGGGGGCCAACGTCCTGACTTTC. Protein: CASSHGAWGANVLTF.

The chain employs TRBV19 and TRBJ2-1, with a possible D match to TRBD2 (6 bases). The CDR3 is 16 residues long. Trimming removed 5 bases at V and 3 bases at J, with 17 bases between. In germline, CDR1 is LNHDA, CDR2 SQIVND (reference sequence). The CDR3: CASSPSKRVNYNEQFF. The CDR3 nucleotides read TGTGCCAGTAGTCCCTCTAAGCGGGTGAACTACAATGAGCAGTTCTTC. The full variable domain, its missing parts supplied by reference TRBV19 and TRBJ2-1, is DGGITQSPKYLFRKEGQNVTLSCEQNLNHDAMYWYRQDPGQGLRLIYYSQIVNDFQKGDIAEGYSVSREKKESFPLTVTSAQKNPTAFYLCASSPSKRVNYNEQFFGPGTRLTVL.

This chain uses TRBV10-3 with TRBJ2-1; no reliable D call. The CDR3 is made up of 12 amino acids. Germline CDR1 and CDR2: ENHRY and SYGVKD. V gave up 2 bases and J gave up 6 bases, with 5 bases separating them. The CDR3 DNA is TGTGCCATCAGTGAGAGGTGCAATGAGCAGTTCTTC. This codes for CAISERCNEQFF.

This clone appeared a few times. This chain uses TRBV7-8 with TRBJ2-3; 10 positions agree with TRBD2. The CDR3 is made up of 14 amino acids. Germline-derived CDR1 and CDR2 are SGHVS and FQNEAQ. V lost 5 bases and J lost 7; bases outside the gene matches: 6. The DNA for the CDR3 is TGTGCCAGCAGCCTAGGACTAGCGGATAATACGCAGTATTTT. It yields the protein CASSLGLADNTQYF.

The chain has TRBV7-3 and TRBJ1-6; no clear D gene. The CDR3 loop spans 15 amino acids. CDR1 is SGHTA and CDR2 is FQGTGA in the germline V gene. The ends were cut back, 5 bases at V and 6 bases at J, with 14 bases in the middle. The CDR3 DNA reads TGTGCCAGCAGCCTAAGTGCAGCCACTAATTCACCCCTCCACTTT. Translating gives CASSLSAATNSPLHF.

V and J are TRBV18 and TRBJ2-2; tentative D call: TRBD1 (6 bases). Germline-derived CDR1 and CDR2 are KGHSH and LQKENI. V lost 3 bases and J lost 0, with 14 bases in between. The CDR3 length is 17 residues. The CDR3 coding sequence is TGTGCCAGCTCACCTCGGGACACACGTTCGAACACCGGGGAGCTGTTTTTT. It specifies CASSPRDTRSNTGELFF.

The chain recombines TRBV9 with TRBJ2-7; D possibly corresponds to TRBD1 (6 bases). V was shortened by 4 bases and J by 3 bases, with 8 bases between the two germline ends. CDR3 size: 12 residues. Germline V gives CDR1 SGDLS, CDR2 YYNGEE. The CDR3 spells CASSKTGYEQYF. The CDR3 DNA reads TGTGCCAGCAGCAAGACAGGCTACGAGCAGTACTTC.

The CDR3 nucleotides read TGTGCCAGCAGCCTCTGGGGCCGGCTAGAGACCCAGTACTTC. Translating gives CASSLWGRLETQYF. This chain uses TRBV27 with TRBJ2-5, with a possible D match to TRBD1 (5 bases). This CDR3 contains 14 residues. The germline V gene has CDR1 MNHEY and CDR2 SMNVEV (reference sequence). Deletions cut 6 bases from V and 4 bases from J, with 15 bases between.

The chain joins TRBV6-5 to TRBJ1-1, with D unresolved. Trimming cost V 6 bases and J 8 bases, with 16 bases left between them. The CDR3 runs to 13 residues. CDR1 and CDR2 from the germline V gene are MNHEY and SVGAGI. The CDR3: CASRPLDVLEAFF. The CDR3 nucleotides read TGTGCCAGCAGACCTCTGGACGTACTCGAAGCTTTCTTT.

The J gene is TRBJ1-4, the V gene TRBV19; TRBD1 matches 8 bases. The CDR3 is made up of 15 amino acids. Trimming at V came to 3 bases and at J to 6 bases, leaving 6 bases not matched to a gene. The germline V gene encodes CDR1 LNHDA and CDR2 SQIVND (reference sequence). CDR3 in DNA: TGTGCCAGTAGTATTTGGACAGGGCGTGATGAAAAACTGTTTTTT. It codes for CASSIWTGRDEKLFF.

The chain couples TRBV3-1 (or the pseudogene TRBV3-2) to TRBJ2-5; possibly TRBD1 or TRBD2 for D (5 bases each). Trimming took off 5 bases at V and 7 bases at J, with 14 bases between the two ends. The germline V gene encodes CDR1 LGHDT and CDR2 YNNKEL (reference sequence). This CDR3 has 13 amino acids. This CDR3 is CASSSRDPGTQYF. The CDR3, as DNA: TGTGCCAGCAGCTCCCGGGACCCCGGGACCCAGTACTTC.

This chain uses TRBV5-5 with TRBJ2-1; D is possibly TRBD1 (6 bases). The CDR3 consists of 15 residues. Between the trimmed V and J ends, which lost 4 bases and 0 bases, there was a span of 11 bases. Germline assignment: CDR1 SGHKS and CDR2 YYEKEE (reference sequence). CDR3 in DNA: TGTGCCAGCAGCAACCGGGACATCTCCTACAATGAGCAGTTCTTC. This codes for CASSNRDISYNEQFF.

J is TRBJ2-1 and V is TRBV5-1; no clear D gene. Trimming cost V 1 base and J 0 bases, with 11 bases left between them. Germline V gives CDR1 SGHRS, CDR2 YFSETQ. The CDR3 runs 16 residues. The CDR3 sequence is CASSLRVSSSYNEQFF. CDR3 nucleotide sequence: TGCGCCAGCAGCTTGCGGGTATCGAGCTCCTACAATGAGCAGTTCTTC.

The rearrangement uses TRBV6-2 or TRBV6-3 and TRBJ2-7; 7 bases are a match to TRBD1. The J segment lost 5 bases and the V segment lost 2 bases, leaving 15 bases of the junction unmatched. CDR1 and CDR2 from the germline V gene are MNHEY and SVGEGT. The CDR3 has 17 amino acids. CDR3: CASSYREDGTETHEQYF. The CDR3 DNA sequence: TGTGCCAGCAGTTACAGGGAAGACGGGACAGAAACCCACGAGCAGTACTTC.

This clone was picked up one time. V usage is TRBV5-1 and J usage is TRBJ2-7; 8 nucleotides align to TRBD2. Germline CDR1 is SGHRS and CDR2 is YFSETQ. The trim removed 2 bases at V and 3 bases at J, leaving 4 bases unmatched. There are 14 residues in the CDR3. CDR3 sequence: CASSLSGSIYEQYF. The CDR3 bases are TGCGCCAGCAGCTTAAGCGGGAGTATCTACGAGCAGTACTTC.

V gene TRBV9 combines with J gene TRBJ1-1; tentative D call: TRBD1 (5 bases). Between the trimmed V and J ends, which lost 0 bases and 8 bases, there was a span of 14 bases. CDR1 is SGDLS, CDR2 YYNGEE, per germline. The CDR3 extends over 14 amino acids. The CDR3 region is CASSVASGLTEAFF. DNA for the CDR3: TGTGCCAGCAGCGTAGCCTCGGGACTAACCGAAGCTTTCTTT.

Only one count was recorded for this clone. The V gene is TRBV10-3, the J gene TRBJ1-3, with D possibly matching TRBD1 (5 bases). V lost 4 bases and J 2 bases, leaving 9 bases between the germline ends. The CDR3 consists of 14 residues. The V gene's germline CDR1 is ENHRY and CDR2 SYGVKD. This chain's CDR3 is CAISGVGAGNTIYF. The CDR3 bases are TGTGCCATCAGTGGGGTGGGGGCTGGAAACACCATATATTTT.

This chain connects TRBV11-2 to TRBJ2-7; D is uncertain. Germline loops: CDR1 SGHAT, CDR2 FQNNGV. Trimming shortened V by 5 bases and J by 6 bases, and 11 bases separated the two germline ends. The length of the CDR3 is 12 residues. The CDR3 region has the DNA TGTGCCAGCAGCCTTGACGGCTTCGAGCAGTACTTC. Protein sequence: CASSLDGFEQYF.

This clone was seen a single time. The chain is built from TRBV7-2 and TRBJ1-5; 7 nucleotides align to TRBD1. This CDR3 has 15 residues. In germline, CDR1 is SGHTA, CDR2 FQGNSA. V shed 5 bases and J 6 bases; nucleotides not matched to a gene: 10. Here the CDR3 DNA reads TGTGCCAGCAGCCTTATAGACAGGGAAACTCAGCCCCAGCATTTT. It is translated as CASSLIDRETQPQHF. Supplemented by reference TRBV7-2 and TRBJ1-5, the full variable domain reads GAGVSQSPSNKVTEKGKDVELRCDPISGHTALYWYRQSLGQGLEFLIYFQGNSAPDKSGLPSDRFSAERTGGSVSTLTIQRTQQEDSAVYLCASSLIDRETQPQHFGDGTRLSIL.